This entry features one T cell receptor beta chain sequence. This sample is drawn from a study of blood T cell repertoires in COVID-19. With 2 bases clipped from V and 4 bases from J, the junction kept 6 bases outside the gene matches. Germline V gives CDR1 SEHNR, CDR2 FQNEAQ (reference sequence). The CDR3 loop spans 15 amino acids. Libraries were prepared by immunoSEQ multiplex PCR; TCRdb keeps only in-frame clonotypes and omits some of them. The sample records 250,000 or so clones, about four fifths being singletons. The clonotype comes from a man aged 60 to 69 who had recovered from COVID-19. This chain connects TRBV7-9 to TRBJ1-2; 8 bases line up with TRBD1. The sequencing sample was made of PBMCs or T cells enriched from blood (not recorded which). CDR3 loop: CASSLSGQESYGYTF. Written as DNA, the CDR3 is TGTGCCAGCAGCTTATCGGGACAGGAATCCTATGGCTACACCTTC.